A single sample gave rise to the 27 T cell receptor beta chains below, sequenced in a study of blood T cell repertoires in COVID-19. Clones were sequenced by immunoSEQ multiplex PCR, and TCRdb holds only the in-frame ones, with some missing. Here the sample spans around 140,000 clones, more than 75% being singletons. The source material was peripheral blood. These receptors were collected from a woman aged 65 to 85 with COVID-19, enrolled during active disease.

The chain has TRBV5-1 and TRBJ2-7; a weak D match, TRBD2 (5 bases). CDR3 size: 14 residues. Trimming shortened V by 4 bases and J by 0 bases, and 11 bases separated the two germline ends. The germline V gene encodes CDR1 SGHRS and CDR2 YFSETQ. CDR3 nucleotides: TGCGCCAGCAGCCCGGACTCGAACTCCTACGAGCAGTACTTC. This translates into CASSPDSNSYEQYF.

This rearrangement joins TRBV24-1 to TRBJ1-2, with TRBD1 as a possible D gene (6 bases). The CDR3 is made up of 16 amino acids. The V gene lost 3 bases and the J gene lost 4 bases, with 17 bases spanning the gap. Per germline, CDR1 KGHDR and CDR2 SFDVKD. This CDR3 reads CATSDPTRQAFYGYTF. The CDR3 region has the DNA TGTGCCACCAGTGATCCCACCCGACAGGCTTTCTATGGCTACACCTTC.

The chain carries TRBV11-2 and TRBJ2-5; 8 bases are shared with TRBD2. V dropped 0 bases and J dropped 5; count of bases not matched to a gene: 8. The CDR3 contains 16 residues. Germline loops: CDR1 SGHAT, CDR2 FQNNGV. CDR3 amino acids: CASSLEGIGLAETQYF. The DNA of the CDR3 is TGTGCCAGCAGCTTAGAAGGGATTGGACTAGCTGAGACCCAGTACTTC. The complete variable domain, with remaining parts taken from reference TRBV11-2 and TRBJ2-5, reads EAGVAQSPRYKIIEKRQSVAFWCNPISGHATLYWYQQILGQGPKLLIQFQNNGVVDDSQLPKDRFSAERLKGVDSTLKIQPAKLEDSAVYLCASSLEGIGLAETQYFGPGTRLLVL.

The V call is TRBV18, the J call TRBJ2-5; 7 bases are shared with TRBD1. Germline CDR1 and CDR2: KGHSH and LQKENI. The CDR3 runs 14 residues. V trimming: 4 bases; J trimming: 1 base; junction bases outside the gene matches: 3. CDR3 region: CASSQGAAQETQYF. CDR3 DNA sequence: TGTGCCAGCTCACAGGGGGCCGCCCAAGAGACCCAGTACTTC.

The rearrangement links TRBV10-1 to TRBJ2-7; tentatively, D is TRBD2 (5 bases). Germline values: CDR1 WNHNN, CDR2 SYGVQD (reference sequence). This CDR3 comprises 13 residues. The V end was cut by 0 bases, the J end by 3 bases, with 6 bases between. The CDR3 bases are TGCGCCAGCAGTGAGTCCGGACTCTACGAGCAGTACTTC. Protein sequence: CASSESGLYEQYF.

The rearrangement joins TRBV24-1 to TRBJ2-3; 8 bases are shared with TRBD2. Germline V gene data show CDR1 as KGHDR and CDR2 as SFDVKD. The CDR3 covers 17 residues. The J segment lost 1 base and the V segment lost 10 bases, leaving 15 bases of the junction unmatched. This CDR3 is CATSGVPVGLGTDTQYF. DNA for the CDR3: TGTGCCACTAGCGGGGTTCCGGTAGGGCTGGGCACAGATACGCAGTATTTT.

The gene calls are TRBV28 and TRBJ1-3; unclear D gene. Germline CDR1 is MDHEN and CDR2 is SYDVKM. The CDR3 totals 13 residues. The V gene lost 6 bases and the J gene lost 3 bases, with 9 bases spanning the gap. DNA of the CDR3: TGTGCCAGCAGGGTCGGGTTTGGAAACACCATATATTTT. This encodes CASRVGFGNTIYF. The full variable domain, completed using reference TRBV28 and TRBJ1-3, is DVKVTQSSRYLVKRTGEKVFLECVQDMDHENMFWYRQDPGLGLRLIYFSYDVKMKEKGDIPEGYSVSREKKERFSLILESASTNQTSMYLCASRVGFGNTIYFGEGSWLTVV.

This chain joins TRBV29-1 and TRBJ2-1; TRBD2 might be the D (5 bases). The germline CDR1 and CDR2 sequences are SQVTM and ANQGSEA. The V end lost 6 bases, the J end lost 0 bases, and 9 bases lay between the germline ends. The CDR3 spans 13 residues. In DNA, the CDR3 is TGCAGCGTGACGGGGAGCTCCTACAATGAGCAGTTCTTC. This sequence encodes CSVTGSSYNEQFF.

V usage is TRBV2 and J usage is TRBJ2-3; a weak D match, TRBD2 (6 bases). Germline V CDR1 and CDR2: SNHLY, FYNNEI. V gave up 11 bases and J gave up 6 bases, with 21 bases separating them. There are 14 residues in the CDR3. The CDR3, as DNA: TGTGCCCTCCTGGGGACTCTTCTGGGGGATACGCAGTATTTT. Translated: CALLGTLLGDTQYF.

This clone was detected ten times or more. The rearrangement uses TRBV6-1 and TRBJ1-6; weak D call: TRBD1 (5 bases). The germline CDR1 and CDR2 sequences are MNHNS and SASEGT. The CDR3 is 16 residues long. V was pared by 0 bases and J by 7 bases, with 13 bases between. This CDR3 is CASSEAVGGRNSPLHF. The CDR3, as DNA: TGTGCCAGCAGTGAAGCGGTCGGGGGAAGAAATTCACCCCTCCACTTT.

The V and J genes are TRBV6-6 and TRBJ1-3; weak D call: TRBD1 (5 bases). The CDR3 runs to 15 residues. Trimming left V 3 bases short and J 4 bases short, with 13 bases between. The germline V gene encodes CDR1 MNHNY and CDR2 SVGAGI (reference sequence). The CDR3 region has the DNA TGTGCCAGCAGTTATGCAGGGCTAGGAGGAAACACCATATATTTT. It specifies CASSYAGLGGNTIYF.

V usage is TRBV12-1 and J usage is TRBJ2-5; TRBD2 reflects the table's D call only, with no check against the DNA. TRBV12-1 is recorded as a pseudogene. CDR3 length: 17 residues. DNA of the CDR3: TGTGCCAGCCGAACCCGCCCTCGCGGGGGGAGTCCGGGGACCCAGTACTTC. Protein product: CASRTRPRGGSPGTQYF.

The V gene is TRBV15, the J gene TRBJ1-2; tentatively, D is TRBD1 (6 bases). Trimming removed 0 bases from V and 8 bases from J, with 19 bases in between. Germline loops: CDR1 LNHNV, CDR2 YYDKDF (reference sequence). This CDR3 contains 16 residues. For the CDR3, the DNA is TGTGCCACCAGCAGAGACCGATCCGGGACACCGGGCGGCTACACCTTC. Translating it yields CATSRDRSGTPGGYTF. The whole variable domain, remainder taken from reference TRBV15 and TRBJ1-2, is DAMVIQNPRYQVTQFGKPVTLSCSQTLNHNVMYWYQQKSSQAPKLLFHYYDKDFNNEADTPDNFQSRRPNTSFCFLDIRSPGLGDTAMYLCATSRDRSGTPGGYTFGSGTRLTVV.

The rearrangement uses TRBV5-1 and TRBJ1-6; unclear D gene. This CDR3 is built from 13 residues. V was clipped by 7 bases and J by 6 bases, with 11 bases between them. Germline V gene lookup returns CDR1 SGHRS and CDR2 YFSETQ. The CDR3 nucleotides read TGCGCCAGCCGAAGAGATATTAATTCACCCCTCCACTTT. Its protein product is CASRRDINSPLHF. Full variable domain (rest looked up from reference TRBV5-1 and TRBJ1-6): KAGVTQTPRYLIKTRGQQVTLSCSPISGHRSVSWYQQTPGQGLQFLFEYFSETQRNKGNFPGRFSGRQFSNSRSEMNVSTLELGDSALYLCASRRDINSPLHFGNGTRLTVT.

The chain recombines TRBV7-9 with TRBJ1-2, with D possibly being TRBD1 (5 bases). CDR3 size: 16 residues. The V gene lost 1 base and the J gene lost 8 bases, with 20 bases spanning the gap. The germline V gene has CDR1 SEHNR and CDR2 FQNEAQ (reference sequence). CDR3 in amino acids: CASSLGREGLRTGYTF. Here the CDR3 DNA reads TGTGCCAGCAGCTTAGGTCGGGAGGGACTCAGAACGGGCTACACCTTC.

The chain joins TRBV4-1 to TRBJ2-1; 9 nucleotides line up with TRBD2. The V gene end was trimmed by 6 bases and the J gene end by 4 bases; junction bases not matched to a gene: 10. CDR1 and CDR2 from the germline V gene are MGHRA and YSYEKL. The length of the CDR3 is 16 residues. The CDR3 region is CASRPAAAGGYNEQFF. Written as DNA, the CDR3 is TGCGCCAGCAGGCCCGCGGCAGCGGGGGGATACAATGAGCAGTTCTTC.

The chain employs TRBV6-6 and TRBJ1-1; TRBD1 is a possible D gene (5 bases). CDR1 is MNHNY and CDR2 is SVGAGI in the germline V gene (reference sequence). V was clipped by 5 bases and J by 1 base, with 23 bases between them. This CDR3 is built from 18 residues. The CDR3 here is CASSPGAGVGGPNTEAFF. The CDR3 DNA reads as TGTGCCAGCAGTCCCGGGGCGGGGGTAGGTGGACCGAACACTGAAGCTTTCTTT.

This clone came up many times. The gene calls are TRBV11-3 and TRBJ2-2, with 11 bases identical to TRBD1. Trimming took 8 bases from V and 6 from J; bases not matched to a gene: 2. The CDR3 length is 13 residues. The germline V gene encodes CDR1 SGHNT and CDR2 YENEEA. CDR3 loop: CASEDRGPGELFF. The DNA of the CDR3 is TGTGCCAGCGAGGACAGGGGGCCCGGGGAGCTGTTTTTT.

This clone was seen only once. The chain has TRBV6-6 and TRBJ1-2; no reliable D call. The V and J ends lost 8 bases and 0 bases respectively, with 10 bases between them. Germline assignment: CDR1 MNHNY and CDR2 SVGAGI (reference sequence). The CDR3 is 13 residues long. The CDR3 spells CASRMGANYGYTF. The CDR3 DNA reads TGTGCCAGCCGGATGGGAGCTAACTATGGCTACACCTTC.

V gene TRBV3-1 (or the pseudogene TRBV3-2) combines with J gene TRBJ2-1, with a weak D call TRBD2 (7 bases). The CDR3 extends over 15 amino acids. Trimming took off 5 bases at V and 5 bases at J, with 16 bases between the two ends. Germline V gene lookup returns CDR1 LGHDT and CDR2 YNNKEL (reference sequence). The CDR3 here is CASSFEGGGHNEQFF. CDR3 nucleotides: TGTGCCAGCAGCTTCGAAGGGGGGGGCCACAATGAGCAGTTCTTC.

In nucleotides, the CDR3 is TGTGCCAGCAGTTACCGGGCAGGGGGTTACAATGAGCAGTTCTTC. As protein: CASSYRAGGYNEQFF. The genes are TRBV6-2 or TRBV6-3 and TRBJ2-1; 7 bases fit TRBD1. Germline V gene sequence: CDR1 MNHEY, CDR2 SVGEGT. The CDR3 covers 15 residues. V lost 2 bases and J lost 4; bases outside the gene matches: 5.

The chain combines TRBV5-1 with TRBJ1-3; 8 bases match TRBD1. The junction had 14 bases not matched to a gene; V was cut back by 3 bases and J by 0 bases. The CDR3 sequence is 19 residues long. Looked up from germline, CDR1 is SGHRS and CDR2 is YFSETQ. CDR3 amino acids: CASSYLGTGPTSSGNTIYF. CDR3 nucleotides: TGCGCCAGCAGCTACCTCGGGACAGGACCTACCAGCTCTGGAAACACCATATATTTT.

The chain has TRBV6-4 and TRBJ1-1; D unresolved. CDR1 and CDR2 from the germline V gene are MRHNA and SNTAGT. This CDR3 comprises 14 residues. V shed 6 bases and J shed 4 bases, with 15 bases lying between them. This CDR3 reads CASRKSGGFTEAFF. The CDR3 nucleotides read TGTGCCAGCAGAAAATCAGGTGGGTTCACTGAAGCTTTCTTT.

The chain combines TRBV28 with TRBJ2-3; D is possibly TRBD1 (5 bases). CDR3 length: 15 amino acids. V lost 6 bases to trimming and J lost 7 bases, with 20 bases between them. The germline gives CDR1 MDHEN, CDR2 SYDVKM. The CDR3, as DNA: TGTGCCAGCAGCCAGGCGGACGGACACATAAATACGCAGTATTTT. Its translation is CASSQADGHINTQYF.

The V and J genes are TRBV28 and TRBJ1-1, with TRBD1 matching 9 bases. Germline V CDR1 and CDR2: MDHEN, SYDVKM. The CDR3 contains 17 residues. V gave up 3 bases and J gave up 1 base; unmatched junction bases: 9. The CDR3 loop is CASSFINHRGQNTEAFF. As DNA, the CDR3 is TGTGCCAGCAGTTTTATCAACCACAGGGGGCAGAACACTGAAGCTTTCTTT. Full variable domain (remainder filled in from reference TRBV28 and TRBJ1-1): DVKVTQSSRYLVKRTGEKVFLECVQDMDHENMFWYRQDPGLGLRLIYFSYDVKMKEKGDIPEGYSVSREKKERFSLILESASTNQTSMYLCASSFINHRGQNTEAFFGQGTRLTVV.

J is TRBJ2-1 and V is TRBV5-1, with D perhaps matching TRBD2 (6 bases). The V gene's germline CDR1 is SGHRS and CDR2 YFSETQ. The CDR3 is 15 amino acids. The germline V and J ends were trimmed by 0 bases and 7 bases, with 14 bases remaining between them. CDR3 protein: CASSLATGVPNEQFF. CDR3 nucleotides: TGCGCCAGCAGCTTGGCAACGGGGGTTCCTAATGAGCAGTTCTTC.

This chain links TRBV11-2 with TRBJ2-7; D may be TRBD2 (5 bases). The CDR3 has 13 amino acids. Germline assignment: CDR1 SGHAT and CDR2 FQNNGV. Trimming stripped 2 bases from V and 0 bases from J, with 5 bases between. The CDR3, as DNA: TGTGCCAGCAGCTTACGGGGCTCCTACGAGCAGTACTTC. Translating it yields CASSLRGSYEQYF.